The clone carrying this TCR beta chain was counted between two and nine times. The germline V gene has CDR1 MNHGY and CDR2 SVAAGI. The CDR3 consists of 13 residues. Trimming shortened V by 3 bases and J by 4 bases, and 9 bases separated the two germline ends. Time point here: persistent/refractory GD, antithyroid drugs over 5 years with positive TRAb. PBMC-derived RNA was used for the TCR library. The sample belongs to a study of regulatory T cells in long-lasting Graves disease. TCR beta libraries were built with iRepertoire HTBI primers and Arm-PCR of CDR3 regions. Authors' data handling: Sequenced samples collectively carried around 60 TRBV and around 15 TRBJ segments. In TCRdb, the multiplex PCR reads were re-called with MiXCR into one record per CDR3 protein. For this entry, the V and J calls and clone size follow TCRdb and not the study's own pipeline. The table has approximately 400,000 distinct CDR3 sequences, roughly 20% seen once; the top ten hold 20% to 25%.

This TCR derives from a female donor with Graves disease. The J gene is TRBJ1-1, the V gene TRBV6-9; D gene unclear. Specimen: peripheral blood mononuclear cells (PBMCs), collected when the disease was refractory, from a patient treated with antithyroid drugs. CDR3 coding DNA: TGTGCCAGCAGTTACGGGATGGGCACTGAAGCTTTCTTT. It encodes CASSYGMGTEAFF.